This T cell receptor (beta chain) was identified during a study of cytomegalovirus exposure and HLA in healthy donors. Study findings and constraints: Exclusion applied to some V segments, including TRBV6-2 and TRBV6-3, as they were indistinguishable. An analysis that came later showed most CMV-associated TCR beta chains appearing HLA-restricted. Association of a missense DCLRE1C variant with TCR beta V- and J-gene trimming was reported in a later analysis. Analyses of presence and absence presupposed an approximately uniform sequencing depth across donors.

As concerns this clone: What it binds is not known.

60 Vbeta and 13 Jbeta primers were used in PCR. Produced via immunoSEQ multiplex PCR; TCRdb's table is partial and in-frame only. The table has about 190,000 clones, 80% to 90% seen once; the top ten hold over 1.5%. The CDR3 totals 12 residues. The V end was cut by 5 bases, the J end by 9 bases, with 11 bases between. Germline V gene data show CDR1 as SGHVS and CDR2 as FQNEAQ. Sequencing was performed on PBMCs. The sequence came from a man aged 35-49 years in good health and CMV-seropositive. This chain joins TRBV7-8 and TRBJ2-1, with TRBD2 as a possible D gene (7 bases). The CDR3 loop is CASSKGEGEQFF. The CDR3 nucleotides are TGTGCCAGCAGCAAGGGGGAGGGTGAGCAGTTCTTC.